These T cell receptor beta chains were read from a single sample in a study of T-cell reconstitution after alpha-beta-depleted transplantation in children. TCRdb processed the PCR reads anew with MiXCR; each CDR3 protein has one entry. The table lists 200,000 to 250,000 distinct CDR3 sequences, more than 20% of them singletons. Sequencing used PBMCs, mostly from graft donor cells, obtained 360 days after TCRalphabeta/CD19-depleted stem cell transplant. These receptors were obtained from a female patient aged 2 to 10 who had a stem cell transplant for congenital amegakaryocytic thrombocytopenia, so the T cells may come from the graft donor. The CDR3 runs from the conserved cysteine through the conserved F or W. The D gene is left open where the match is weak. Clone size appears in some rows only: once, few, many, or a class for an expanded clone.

DNA: TGTGCCAGCAGCGCAGGGACAGCCAGCAATCAGCCCCAGCATTTT; CDR3: CASSAGTASNQPQHF; size: few; D: TRBD1; J: TRBJ1-5; V: TRBV4-2
DNA: TGTGCCAGCAGCGTAGCTAATGTCCTCTCCTACAATGAGCAGTTCTTC; CDR3: CASSVANVLSYNEQFF; size: -; D: -; J: TRBJ2-1; V: TRBV9
DNA: TGCGCCAGCAGCCTACTCTTGGGAGCAGCAGATACGCAGTATTTT; CDR3: CASSLLLGAADTQYF; size: few; D: -; J: TRBJ2-3; V: TRBV4-3
DNA: TGTGCCAGCAGTTACCAGGAGTTTAATGAAGCTTTCTTT; CDR3: CASSYQEFNEAFF; size: -; D: -; J: TRBJ1-1; V: TRBV6-5
DNA: TGTGCCAGCAGTTACCCTTTCTACAGGGGAAATGAGCAGTTCTTC; CDR3: CASSYPFYRGNEQFF; size: -; D: TRBD1; J: TRBJ2-1; V: TRBV6-2/TRBV6-3
DNA: TGTGCCAGCTTTGGACTAGCGGAACCCCCCACAGATACGCAGTATTTT; CDR3: CASFGLAEPPTDTQYF; size: -; D: TRBD2; J: TRBJ2-3; V: TRBV28
DNA: TGTGCCAGCAGCTTGGATCCCCTCGGGACAGTAAATGGCTACACCTTC; CDR3: CASSLDPLGTVNGYTF; size: few; D: TRBD1; J: TRBJ1-2; V: TRBV5-6
DNA: TGTGCCAGCAGCTTTCCCCGATATACTAGCGGGCTCCACACTCCAAACTCCTACAATGAGCAGTTCTTC; CDR3: CASSFPRYTSGLHTPNSYNEQFF; size: -; D: TRBD2; J: TRBJ2-1; V: TRBV7-2
DNA: TGTGCCAGCAGCCGCCCCTCAGGAGACGCCAATGAGCAGTTCTTC; CDR3: CASSRPSGDANEQFF; size: few; D: -; J: TRBJ2-1; V: TRBV4-2
DNA: TGCGCCAGCAGCGTTACGGGAGGGAGAGAGACCCAGTACTTC; CDR3: CASSVTGGRETQYF; size: few; D: TRBD2; J: TRBJ2-5; V: TRBV5-1
DNA: TGTGCCATCAGACCGACTAGAGGAGGATACGAGCAGTACTTC; CDR3: CAIRPTRGGYEQYF; size: -; D: -; J: TRBJ2-7; V: TRBV10-3
DNA: TGTGCCAGCATGACGGTCGGCCCCTATGGCTACACCTTC; CDR3: CASMTVGPYGYTF; size: few; D: -; J: TRBJ1-2; V: TRBV28
DNA: TGCGCCAGCAGGCATGGGGGGGACTATGGCTACACCTTC; CDR3: CASRHGGDYGYTF; size: once; D: -; J: TRBJ1-2; V: TRBV4-1
DNA: TGTGCCAGCAGCCTGGCTGGGGAGGACATTCAGTACTTC; CDR3: CASSLAGEDIQYF; size: -; D: -; J: TRBJ2-4; V: TRBV12-3/TRBV12-4
DNA: TGTGCCATCAGTGTGCCAGGGTCGACCGACGAGCAGTACTTC; CDR3: CAISVPGSTDEQYF; size: -; D: -; J: TRBJ2-7; V: TRBV10-3
DNA: TGTGCCAGCAGCATTACCCGCCGGGACAGGGACCACGAGCAGTACTTC; CDR3: CASSITRRDRDHEQYF; size: -; D: TRBD1; J: TRBJ2-7; V: TRBV7-9
DNA: TGTGCCAGCAGTCCGGGACTAGCGGGGGGCTACGAGCAGTACTTC; CDR3: CASSPGLAGGYEQYF; size: few; D: TRBD2; J: TRBJ2-7; V: TRBV28
DNA: TGTGCCAGCAGTTACGGCCGGCGGGACACTGAAGCTTTCTTT; CDR3: CASSYGRRDTEAFF; size: once; D: -; J: TRBJ1-1; V: TRBV6-2/TRBV6-3
DNA: TGTGCCAGCAGTTTAGCGGCGCCGGGGGGGACAGATACGCAGTATTTT; CDR3: CASSLAAPGGTDTQYF; size: -; D: TRBD2; J: TRBJ2-3; V: TRBV12-3/TRBV12-4
DNA: TGCGCCAGCAGCCAAGTTGGGAGGAATCAGCCCCAGCATTTT; CDR3: CASSQVGRNQPQHF; size: -; D: -; J: TRBJ1-5; V: TRBV4-1
DNA: TGTGCCAGCAGCCTACCGTCTGGCGGGAGTGTTACCGGGGAGCTGTTTTTT; CDR3: CASSLPSGGSVTGELFF; size: few; D: TRBD2; J: TRBJ2-2; V: TRBV7-3
DNA: TGCGCCAGCAGCCAAACGACGGGAACTGGCTACGAGCAGTACTTC; CDR3: CASSQTTGTGYEQYF; size: -; D: -; J: TRBJ2-7; V: TRBV4-1
DNA: TGTGCCAGCAGCTCTATGCTGGGGCTAGCGGGCACAGATACGCAGTATTTT; CDR3: CASSSMLGLAGTDTQYF; size: few; D: TRBD2; J: TRBJ2-3; V: TRBV4-2
DNA: TGCAGCGTTGGAGGACTAGCCAAAAACATTCAGTACTTC; CDR3: CSVGGLAKNIQYF; size: -; D: -; J: TRBJ2-4; V: TRBV29-1
DNA: TGTGCCAGCAGCCGTGGGGAGGGCGGGTTCTTC; CDR3: CASSRGEGGFF; size: -; D: TRBD2; J: TRBJ2-1; V: TRBV7-2
DNA: TGTGCCAGCAGTTTCGCCGGAGGCCTCACAGATACGCAGTATTTT; CDR3: CASSFAGGLTDTQYF; size: few; D: -; J: TRBJ2-3; V: TRBV12-3/TRBV12-4
DNA: TGTGCCAGCAGTTTATCTGGGACAGCGAACACTGAAGCTTTCTTT; CDR3: CASSLSGTANTEAFF; size: -; D: TRBD1; J: TRBJ1-1; V: TRBV27
DNA: TGTGCCAGCAGGAAGGGACAGGATGGCTACACCTTC; CDR3: CASRKGQDGYTF; size: -; D: TRBD1; J: TRBJ1-2; V: TRBV6-4
DNA: TGCAGCGTTGAAGACGGAGTCGGACCGTGGTACAATGAGCAGTTCTTC; CDR3: CSVEDGVGPWYNEQFF; size: -; D: -; J: TRBJ2-1; V: TRBV29-1
DNA: TGCGCCAGCAGCTTGGTTCCAGGTGCAATCAATGAGCAGTTCTTC; CDR3: CASSLVPGAINEQFF; size: few; D: -; J: TRBJ2-1; V: TRBV5-1
DNA: TGTGCCAGCAGTTTATCGGCTAGCAGGTACAATGAGCAGTTCTTC; CDR3: CASSLSASRYNEQFF; size: -; D: -; J: TRBJ2-1; V: TRBV12-3/TRBV12-4
DNA: TGCAGTGCGACCGGACAGACCGCCGATGGCTACACCTTC; CDR3: CSATGQTADGYTF; size: many; D: -; J: TRBJ1-2; V: TRBV20-1
DNA: TGTGCCAGCAGTCCATCAATACTAGCGGGTTCTTACAATGAGCAGTTCTTC; CDR3: CASSPSILAGSYNEQFF; size: few; D: TRBD2; J: TRBJ2-1; V: TRBV6-2/TRBV6-3
DNA: TGCAGTGCTTCCCGGGGTGGTAAGGGTTACTTTTTCGGCGTGGCAGATACGCAGTATTTT; CDR3: CSASRGGKGYFFGVADTQYF; size: many; D: -; J: TRBJ2-3; V: TRBV20-1
DNA: TGCGCCAGCAGCCAAAACCGGGACTTCTACAATGAGCAGTTCTTC; CDR3: CASSQNRDFYNEQFF; size: -; D: -; J: TRBJ2-1; V: TRBV4-1
DNA: TGCGCCAGCAGCTTGTCAACAGGGACCGGAAACACCATATATTTT; CDR3: CASSLSTGTGNTIYF; size: few; D: -; J: TRBJ1-3; V: TRBV5-1
DNA: TGTGCCAGCAGCTTAGGCACATCGTACCAAGAGACCCAGTACTTC; CDR3: CASSLGTSYQETQYF; size: -; D: -; J: TRBJ2-5; V: TRBV7-9
DNA: TGTGCCATCAGTGAGTCAGGGGCAGATACGCAGTATTTT; CDR3: CAISESGADTQYF; size: many; D: -; J: TRBJ2-3; V: TRBV10-3